Shown below are 28 T cell receptor beta chains from a single sample sequenced in a study of T cell repertoires in cytomegalovirus infection. These TCRs are of unknown antigen specificity. MiXCR, run by TCRdb on the reads, gives a single entry per CDR3 protein. The sample contains 54,000 or so distinct CDR3 sequences, around 30% of which appear only once. The source material was PBMCs, sequenced either directly or after in vitro stimulation (not recorded which). These TCRs come from a human donor in good health (CMV status not recorded). Some clones in this sample may be carry-over from other donors' samples.

The chain recombines TRBV2 with TRBJ2-7; D might be TRBD1 (5 bases). The CDR3 runs 12 residues. CDR1 is SNHLY and CDR2 is FYNNEI in the germline V gene. V gave up 8 bases and J gave up 3 bases, with 11 bases separating them. CDR3 nucleotides: TGTGCCAGCGCCCCAGGGCGCTACGAGCAGTACTTC. Protein product: CASAPGRYEQYF.

The gene calls are TRBV6-2 or TRBV6-3 and TRBJ2-6, with D hard to call. Deletions cut 7 bases from V and 0 bases from J, with 7 bases between. Germline V CDR1 and CDR2: MNHEY, SVGEGT. This CDR3 spans 14 amino acids. The CDR3 here is CASTDPSGANVLTF. CDR3 coding DNA: TGTGCCAGCACCGATCCCTCTGGGGCCAACGTCCTGACTTTC.

The sample holds a few counts of this clonotype. The gene calls are TRBV27 and TRBJ2-5, with TRBD2 identical over 7 bases. The germline V gene encodes CDR1 MNHEY and CDR2 SMNVEV (reference sequence). V shed 6 bases, J shed 6 bases, and the junction held 10 bases outside the gene matches. This CDR3 contains 14 residues. The CDR3 coding sequence is TGTGCCAGCAGACCCACCGGGGGGAGGAAGACCCAGTACTTC. It codes for CASRPTGGRKTQYF.

This clonotype was observed a handful of times. The V and J genes are TRBV6-2 or TRBV6-3 and TRBJ2-1; possible D gene TRBD1, 6 bases. V shed 7 bases and J shed 9 bases, with 16 bases lying between them. The V gene's germline CDR1 is MNHEY and CDR2 SVGEGT. The CDR3 totals 13 residues. For the CDR3, the DNA is TGTGCCAGCACCACGCAGGGGCAGGGTGAGCAGTTCTTC. It encodes CASTTQGQGEQFF.

This clonotype has just a few counts. This chain's CDR3 is CASSQQRLGRGDTQYF. CDR3 DNA: TGTGCCAGCAGCCAACAAAGATTGGGCAGAGGAGATACGCAGTATTTT. This chain joins TRBV14 and TRBJ2-3; no reliable D call. Trimming stripped 2 bases from V and 5 bases from J, with 17 bases between. Germline CDR1 reads SGHDN; CDR2 reads FVKESK. The CDR3 is 16 residues long.

The chain couples TRBV5-4 to TRBJ1-5; D is unclear. This CDR3 comprises 14 residues. From germline, CDR1 is SGHNT and CDR2 YYREEE (reference sequence). V was pared by 4 bases and J by 7 bases, with 15 bases between. CDR3 in DNA: TGTGCCAGCAGCGTTGACGGGGTGGGGCAGCCCCAGCATTTT. Encoded protein: CASSVDGVGQPQHF. Filled out from reference TRBV5-4 and TRBJ1-5, the complete variable domain reads ETGVTQSPTHLIKTRGQQVTLRCSSQSGHNTVSWYQQALGQGPQFIFQYYREEENGRGNFPPRFSGLQFPNYSSELNVNALELDDSALYLCASSVDGVGQPQHFGDGTRLSIL.

There are a few counts of this clonotype. The rearrangement uses TRBV12-3 or TRBV12-4 and TRBJ1-2, with 9 bases identical to TRBD1. V shed 7 bases, J shed 6 bases, and the junction held 6 bases outside the gene matches. The CDR3 covers 13 residues. The CDR3 sequence: CASTRRTGDGYTF. The CDR3 bases are TGTGCCAGCACCAGGAGGACAGGGGATGGCTACACCTTC.

The chain combines TRBV12-3 or TRBV12-4 with TRBJ2-1; D not certain. The CDR3 extends over 11 amino acids. Trimming shortened V by 7 bases and J by 5 bases, and 6 bases separated the two germline ends. CDR3 nucleotides: TGTGCCAGCACCAACCACAATGAGCAGTTCTTC. Amino acids: CASTNHNEQFF.

This chain uses TRBV5-3 with TRBJ2-5; D is unclear. TRBV5-3 is designated an ORF whose function remains uncertain. Trimming stripped 8 bases from V and 5 bases from J, with 16 bases between. The CDR3 runs to 13 residues. CDR3 amino acids: CASSPLGRETQYF. In DNA, the CDR3 is TGTGCCAGCAGCCCCTTAGGGCGGGAGACCCAGTACTTC.

This clonotype was counted between two and nine times. The V and J genes are TRBV7-6 and TRBJ1-2; D is ambiguous. The ends were cut back, 1 base at V and 2 bases at J, with 8 bases in the middle. CDR3 length equals 14 residues. Germline V gene data show CDR1 as SGHVS and CDR2 as FNYEAQ. The CDR3: CASSLGHENYGYTF. DNA for the CDR3: TGTGCCAGCAGCTTAGGGCACGAAAACTATGGCTACACCTTC. The full variable domain, with the rest looked up from reference TRBV7-6 and TRBJ1-2, is GAGVSQSPRYKVTKRGQDVALRCDPISGHVSLYWYRQALGQGPEFLTYFNYEAQQDKSGLPNDRFSAERPEGSISTLTIQRTEQRDSAMYRCASSLGHENYGYTFGSGTRLTVV.

The rearrangement joins TRBV2 to TRBJ1-6; the D is unclear. V was shortened by 4 bases and J by 6 bases, with 13 bases between the two germline ends. Looked up from germline, CDR1 is SNHLY and CDR2 is FYNNEI. The CDR3 is 15 amino acids. The CDR3 is CASSGRDPINSPLHF. The CDR3 DNA sequence: TGTGCCAGCAGTGGCCGCGACCCTATTAATTCACCCCTCCACTTT.

Ten or more counts support this clonotype. The chain recombines TRBV7-2 with TRBJ1-5; 9 bases are shared with TRBD1. The CDR3 consists of 15 residues. V was pared by 4 bases and J by 1 base, with 2 bases of the junction left unmatched. Germline CDR1 reads SGHTA; CDR2 reads FQGNSA. The CDR3 loop is CASSYRGRSNQPQHF. The CDR3 coding sequence is TGTGCCAGCAGCTACAGGGGGCGCAGCAATCAGCCCCAGCATTTT.

The chain recombines TRBV7-9 with TRBJ1-2, with D possibly matching TRBD1 (6 bases). Trimming stripped 5 bases from V and 7 bases from J, with 17 bases between. The CDR3 is made up of 14 amino acids. Germline CDR1 is SEHNR and CDR2 is FQNEAQ (reference sequence). CDR3 sequence: CASSHRGGGLGYTF. CDR3 in DNA: TGTGCCAGCAGCCACCGAGGTGGGGGCCTTGGCTACACCTTC.

This clonotype has more than one count but fewer than ten. The J gene is TRBJ1-2, the V gene TRBV7-9; tentatively, D is TRBD1 (5 bases). The germline V and J ends were trimmed by 5 bases and 9 bases, with 13 bases remaining between them. The CDR3 consists of 12 residues. In germline, CDR1 is SEHNR, CDR2 FQNEAQ (reference sequence). CDR3 amino acids: CASSPGGGSYTF. The CDR3 nucleotides are TGTGCCAGCAGCCCGGGGGGAGGGAGCTACACCTTC.

This clonotype has a single count. The chain is built from TRBV12-3 or TRBV12-4 and TRBJ2-1; 10 bases match TRBD2. The CDR3 length is 16 residues. V lost 6 bases to trimming and J lost 1 base; unmatched junction nucleotides: 6. The CDR3 DNA is TGTGCCAGCAGGACCGAGCGGGAGGGATCCTACAATGAGCAGTTCTTC. It encodes CASRTEREGSYNEQFF.

This clonotype was found a few times. The chain couples TRBV12-3 or TRBV12-4 to TRBJ1-1, with D unclear. The CDR3 runs 13 residues. The ends were cut back, 6 bases at V and 1 base at J, with 9 bases in the middle. CDR3 bases: TGTGCCAGCAGCCGACGGGGGAACACTGAAGCTTTCTTT. This encodes CASSRRGNTEAFF.

The V and J genes are TRBV6-6 and TRBJ1-4, with a weak D call TRBD1 (6 bases). Germline CDR1 MNHNY, CDR2 SVGAGI (reference sequence). Trimming cost V 2 bases and J 3 bases, with 10 bases left between them. CDR3 length: 15 amino acids. DNA of the CDR3: TGTGCCAGCAGTTACACGGACAGCCCTAATGAAAAACTGTTTTTT. Translation: CASSYTDSPNEKLFF.

V and J are TRBV12-3 or TRBV12-4 and TRBJ2-3; tentatively, D is TRBD2 (6 bases). The CDR3 contains 17 residues. V was pared by 5 bases and J by 2 bases, with 20 bases between. CDR3 DNA sequence: TGTGCCAGCAGTCGCCAACCTAGCGCCGCGTTCACAGATACGCAGTATTTT. As protein: CASSRQPSAAFTDTQYF.

The chain carries TRBV18 and TRBJ2-3, with 12 bases identical to TRBD1. This CDR3 has 18 amino acids. Germline assignment: CDR1 KGHSH and CDR2 LQKENI. V lost 3 bases to trimming and J lost 5 bases; unmatched junction nucleotides: 12. The CDR3, as DNA: TGTGCCAGCTCACCCGCGGGACAGGGGGCTTACTCACAAGATACGCAGTATTTT. Its protein product is CASSPAGQGAYSQDTQYF.

The chain recombines TRBV25-1 with TRBJ2-7, with 7 positions matching TRBD1. The trim removed 5 bases at V and 3 bases at J, leaving 7 bases unmatched. Germline V gives CDR1 MGHDK, CDR2 SYGVNS. CDR3 length: 14 amino acids. The CDR3 DNA sequence: TGTGCCAGCAGTTTGCCGGACAGGATCTACGAGCAGTACTTC. Its protein product is CASSLPDRIYEQYF.

This sequence joins TRBV7-9 and TRBJ2-7; 9 bases agree with TRBD2. Germline CDR1 is SEHNR and CDR2 is FQNEAQ (reference sequence). Unmatched junction bases numbered 3, after V lost 1 base and J lost 5 bases. This CDR3 is built from 14 residues. The CDR3 loop reads CASSLGREGHEQYF. In DNA, the CDR3 is TGTGCCAGCAGCTTAGGGCGGGAGGGCCACGAGCAGTACTTC. Full variable domain (missing parts from reference TRBV7-9 and TRBJ2-7): DTGVSQNPRHKITKRGQNVTFRCDPISEHNRLYWYRQTLGQGPEFLTYFQNEAQLEKSRLLSDRFSAERPKGSFSTLEIQRTEQGDSAMYLCASSLGREGHEQYFGPGTRLTVT.

This clonotype came up many times. The chain links TRBV7-2 to TRBJ1-3; D is uncertain. The CDR3 runs to 13 residues. The ends were cut back, 4 bases at V and 4 bases at J, with 8 bases in the middle. Germline lookup yields CDR1 SGHTA and CDR2 FQGNSA. The DNA of the CDR3 is TGTGCCAGCAGCTCTAGGGCAGGAAACACCATATATTTT. Translated, it gives CASSSRAGNTIYF.

There are a few counts of this clonotype. The rearrangement links TRBV19 to TRBJ1-5; possibly TRBD1 for D (5 bases). This CDR3 is 16 amino acids long. Trimming shortened V by 4 bases and J by 2 bases, and 15 bases separated the two germline ends. Germline V gene lookup returns CDR1 LNHDA and CDR2 SQIVND (reference sequence). CDR3 bases: TGTGCCAGTAGTAAACCTACAGGTCTCCGCAATCAGCCCCAGCATTTT. This codes for CASSKPTGLRNQPQHF.

Only a few counts were recorded for this clonotype. This sequence joins TRBV7-9 and TRBJ1-6; 9 bases align to TRBD1. V dropped 8 bases and J dropped 8; count of bases not matched to a gene: 13. Per the germline V gene, CDR1 is SEHNR and CDR2 is FQNEAQ (reference sequence). The CDR3 is made up of 16 amino acids. The CDR3 loop reads CASRYWTGVLDSPLHF. The CDR3 DNA reads as TGTGCCAGCCGGTATTGGACAGGGGTCTTAGATTCACCCCTCCACTTT.

This clonotype occurred many times. The rearrangement uses TRBV6-1 and TRBJ2-3; 14 bases map to TRBD2. Germline V lookup: CDR1 MNHNS, CDR2 SASEGT. V lost 6 bases and J lost 4; bases outside the gene matches: 3. CDR3 size: 15 residues. The DNA for the CDR3 is TGTGCCAGCAGGGGACTAGCGGGAGAAGCAGATACGCAGTATTTT. Translated: CASRGLAGEADTQYF.

V gene TRBV15 combines with J gene TRBJ1-2; D remains ambiguous. CDR1 LNHNV and CDR2 YYDKDF come from the germline V gene (reference sequence). The V end lost 3 bases, the J end lost 3 bases, and 5 bases lay between the germline ends. There are 12 residues in the CDR3. CDR3 sequence: CATSSDDYGYTF. CDR3 nucleotide sequence: TGTGCCACCAGCAGCGATGACTATGGCTACACCTTC.

The chain is built from TRBV7-9 and TRBJ2-7, with TRBD2 as a possible D gene (6 bases). Germline CDR1 reads SEHNR; CDR2 reads FQNEAQ (reference sequence). This CDR3 comprises 12 residues. Trimming stripped 5 bases from V and 6 bases from J, with 11 bases between. CDR3 residues: CASSPPGAEQYF. The CDR3 DNA reads TGTGCCAGCAGCCCCCCGGGAGCCGAGCAGTACTTC.

The chain couples TRBV7-6 to TRBJ2-1; D unclear. The V end lost 0 bases, the J end lost 6 bases, and 12 bases lay between the germline ends. CDR3 size: 15 residues. CDR1 SGHVS and CDR2 FNYEAQ come from the germline V gene. The CDR3 coding sequence is TGTGCCAGCAGCTTAGCTGCGGACGGTGGCAATGAGCAGTTCTTC. Protein sequence: CASSLAADGGNEQFF.